This T cell receptor (beta chain) is from a study of blood T cell repertoires in COVID-19. Original data processing: Reference gene primer amplification yielded estimated nucleated cell counts. Repertoires were generated with immunoSEQ multiplex PCR, while TCRdb's copy carries only in-frame clones and drops some. V and J calls plus clone size are reproduced from that table; the DNA served to infer D and trimming. The sample records 130,000 or so clones, under 90% being singletons. The CDR3 extends over 18 amino acids. CDR1 is SEHNR and CDR2 is FQNEAQ in the germline V gene (reference sequence). The germline V and J ends were trimmed by 5 bases and 0 bases, with 17 bases remaining between them.

What was sequenced was peripheral blood. The source is a woman between 55 and 75 years old with acute or convalescent COVID-19. This chain joins TRBV7-9 and TRBJ2-6, with a tentative D call TRBD1 (5 bases). The DNA for the CDR3 is TGTGCCAGCAGCCCCAGATTAGTGGGGCCCTCTGGGGCCAACGTCCTGACTTTC. Encoded protein: CASSPRLVGPSGANVLTF.